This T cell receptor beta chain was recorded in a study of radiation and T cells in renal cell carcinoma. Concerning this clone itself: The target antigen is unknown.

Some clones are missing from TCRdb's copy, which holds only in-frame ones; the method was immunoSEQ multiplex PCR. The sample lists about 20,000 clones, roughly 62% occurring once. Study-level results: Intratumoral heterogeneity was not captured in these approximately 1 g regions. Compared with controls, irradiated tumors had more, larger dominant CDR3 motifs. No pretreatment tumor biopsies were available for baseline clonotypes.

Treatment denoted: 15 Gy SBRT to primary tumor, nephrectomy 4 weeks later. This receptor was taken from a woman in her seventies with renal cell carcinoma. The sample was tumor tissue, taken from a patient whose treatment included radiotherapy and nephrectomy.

For the CDR3, the DNA is TGTGCCAGCAGTGAATTTCACACACGGAACCAAGAGACCCAGTACTTC. Its translation is CASSEFHTRNQETQYF. This chain joins TRBV2 and TRBJ2-5; D remains unclear. Germline CDR1 reads SNHLY; CDR2 reads FYNNEI. CDR3 length: 16 amino acids. V dropped 2 bases and J dropped 0 bases, with 13 bases sitting between them.